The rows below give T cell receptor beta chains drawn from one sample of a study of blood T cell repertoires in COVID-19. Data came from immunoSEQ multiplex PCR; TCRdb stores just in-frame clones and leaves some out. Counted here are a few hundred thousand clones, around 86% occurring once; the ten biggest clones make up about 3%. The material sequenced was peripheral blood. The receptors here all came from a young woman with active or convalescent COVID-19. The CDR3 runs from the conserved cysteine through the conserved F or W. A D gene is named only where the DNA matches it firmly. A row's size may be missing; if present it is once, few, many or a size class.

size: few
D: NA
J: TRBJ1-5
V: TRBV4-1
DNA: TGCGCCAGCAGCAATCCGGGGAGCAATCAGCCCCAGCATTTT
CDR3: CASSNPGSNQPQHF

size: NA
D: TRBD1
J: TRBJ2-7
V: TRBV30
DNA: TGTGCCGGCAGACAGGGACCCTCCTACGAGCAGTACTTC
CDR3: CAGRQGPSYEQYF

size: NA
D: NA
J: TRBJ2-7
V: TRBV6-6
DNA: TGTGCCAGCAGTCATATCTACGAGCAGTACTTC
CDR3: CASSHIYEQYF

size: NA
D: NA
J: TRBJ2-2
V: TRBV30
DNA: TGTGCCTGGAGGCAACGGGGGGCGATGAACACCGGGGAGCTGTTTTTT
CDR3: CAWRQRGAMNTGELFF

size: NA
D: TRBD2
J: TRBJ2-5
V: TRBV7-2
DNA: TGTGCCAGCAGCCCTGATAGTAGCGGGGGGGCGGAGACCCAGTACTTC
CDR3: CASSPDSSGGAETQYF

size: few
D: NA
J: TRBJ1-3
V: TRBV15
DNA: TGTGCCACCAGCAGAGATCGGAGGGCGACGGGAAACACCATATATTTT
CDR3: CATSRDRRATGNTIYF

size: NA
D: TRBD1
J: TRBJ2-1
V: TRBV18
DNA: TGTGCCAGCTCCGCGCAGGGGGACTCCTACAATGAGCAGTTCTTC
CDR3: CASSAQGDSYNEQFF

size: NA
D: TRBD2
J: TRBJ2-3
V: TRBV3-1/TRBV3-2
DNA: TGTGCCAGCAGCCCTAGCGGGGGGGGCACAGATACGCAGTATTTT
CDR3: CASSPSGGGTDTQYF

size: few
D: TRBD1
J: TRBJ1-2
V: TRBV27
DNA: TGTGCCAGCAGTAAAGCCGGGACAGGGGAATCGGGTGGCTACACCTTC
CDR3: CASSKAGTGESGGYTF

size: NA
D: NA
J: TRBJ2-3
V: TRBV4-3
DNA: TGCGCCAGCAGCCAAGATTCCCCTTCTAACACAGATACGCAGTATTTT
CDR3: CASSQDSPSNTDTQYF

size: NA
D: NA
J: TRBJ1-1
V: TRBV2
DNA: TGTGCCAGCAACCCGGAGTTGAACACTGAAGCTTTCTTT
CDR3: CASNPELNTEAFF

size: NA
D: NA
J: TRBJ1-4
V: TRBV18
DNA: TGTGCCAGCTCACCACCGGGGCAGGGTAATGAAAAACTGTTTTTT
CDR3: CASSPPGQGNEKLFF

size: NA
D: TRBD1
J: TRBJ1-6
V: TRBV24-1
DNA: TGTGCCACCACAAAATCAGGGGGCTATAATTCACCCCTCCACTTT
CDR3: CATTKSGGYNSPLHF

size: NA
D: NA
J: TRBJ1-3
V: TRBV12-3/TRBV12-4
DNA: TGTGCCAGCAGGGGGGGGCCTGGAAACACCATATATTTT
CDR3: CASRGGPGNTIYF

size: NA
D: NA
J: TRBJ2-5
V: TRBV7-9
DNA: TGTGCCAGCAGCTTAAGGACTCGAGAGACCCAGTACTTC
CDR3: CASSLRTRETQYF

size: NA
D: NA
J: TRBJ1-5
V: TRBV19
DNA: TGTGCCAGTAGTGGTCAGAACGATCAGCCCCAGCATTTT
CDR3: CASSGQNDQPQHF

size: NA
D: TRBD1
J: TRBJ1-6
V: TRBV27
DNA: TGTGCCAGCAGTGAGCATCCGGGACAGGGGTATTCACCCCTCCACTTT
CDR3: CASSEHPGQGYSPLHF

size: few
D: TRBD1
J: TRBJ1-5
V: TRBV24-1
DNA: TGTGCCACCAGTGAAGACAGGGGGAATCAGCCCCAGCATTTT
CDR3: CATSEDRGNQPQHF

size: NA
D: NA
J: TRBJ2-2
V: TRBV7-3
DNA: TGTGCCAGCAGCCGGGTGGACACCGGGGAGCTGTTTTTT
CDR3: CASSRVDTGELFF

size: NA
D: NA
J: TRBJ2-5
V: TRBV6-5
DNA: TGTGCCAGCAGCGGCAGGGCGCAAGAGACCCAGTACTTC
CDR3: CASSGRAQETQYF

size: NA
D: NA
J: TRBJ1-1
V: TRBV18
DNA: TGTGCCAGCTCACCAGGCAGGGAGGGATTAAACACTGAAGCTTTCTTT
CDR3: CASSPGREGLNTEAFF

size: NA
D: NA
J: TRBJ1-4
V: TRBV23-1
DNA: TGCGCCAGCAGATACAGGGTTGGAACTAATGAAAAACTGTTTTTT
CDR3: CASRYRVGTNEKLFF

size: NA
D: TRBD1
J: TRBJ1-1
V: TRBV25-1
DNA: TGTGCCTCCTCGACGGACAGGTTGAACACTGAAGCTTTCTTT
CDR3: CASSTDRLNTEAFF

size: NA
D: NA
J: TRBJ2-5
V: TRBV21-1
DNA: TGTGCCAGCAGCAAAGAAGGGGTAGCGGGGGGCAGGAGAGAGACCCAGTACTTC
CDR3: CASSKEGVAGGRRETQYF

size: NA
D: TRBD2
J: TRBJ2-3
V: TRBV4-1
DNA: TGCGCCAGCAGCCAAGAGTCTGTAGCGGGGGGGCCCCTAATCACAGATACGCAGTATTTT
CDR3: CASSQESVAGGPLITDTQYF

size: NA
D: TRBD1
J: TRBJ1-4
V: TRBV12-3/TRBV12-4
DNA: TGTGCCAGCAGTTACAGGGGCGGTGAAAAACTGTTTTTT
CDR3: CASSYRGGEKLFF

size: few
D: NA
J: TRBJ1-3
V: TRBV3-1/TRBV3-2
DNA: TGTGCCAGCAGCCAAGATGGTATAGGGAGCGGAAACACCATATATTTT
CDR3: CASSQDGIGSGNTIYF

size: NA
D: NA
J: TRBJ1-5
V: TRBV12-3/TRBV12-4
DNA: TGTGCCAGCAGTCTCAAGGGAGCGACCCAGCATTTT
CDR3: CASSLKGATQHF

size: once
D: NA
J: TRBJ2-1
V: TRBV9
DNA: TGTGCCAGCAGGTCCAGGTTTGGAAATGAGCAGTTCTTC
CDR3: CASRSRFGNEQFF

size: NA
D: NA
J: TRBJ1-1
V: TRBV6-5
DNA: TGTGCCACCTCCTGGGGGGAGGGGGTTGCTTTCTTT
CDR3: CATSWGEGVAFF

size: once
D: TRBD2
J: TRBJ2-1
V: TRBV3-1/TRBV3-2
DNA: TGTGCCAGCACCGCCTATTCTAGCGGGGGGGCTAATGAGCAGTTCTTC
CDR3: CASTAYSSGGANEQFF

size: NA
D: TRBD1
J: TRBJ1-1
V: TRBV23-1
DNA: TGCGCCAGGAGAGGGGGACAGGCGGGGTTGTCGTACACTGAAGCTTTCTTT
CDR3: CARRGGQAGLSYTEAFF

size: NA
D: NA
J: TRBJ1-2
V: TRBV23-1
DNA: TGCGCCAGCAGTTTACGAGCTAACTATGGCTACACCTTC
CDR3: CASSLRANYGYTF

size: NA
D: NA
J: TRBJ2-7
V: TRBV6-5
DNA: TGTGCCAGCAGCCAAGGACAGCTCTACGAGCAGTACTTC
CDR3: CASSQGQLYEQYF

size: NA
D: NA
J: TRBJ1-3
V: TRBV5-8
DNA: TGTGCCAGCAGCTTCGGGAGCTCTGGAAACACCATATATTTT
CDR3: CASSFGSSGNTIYF

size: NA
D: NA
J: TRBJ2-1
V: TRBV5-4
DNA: TGTGCCAGCAGCCCGGACGGGAGCTCCTACAATGAGCAGTTCTTC
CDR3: CASSPDGSSYNEQFF

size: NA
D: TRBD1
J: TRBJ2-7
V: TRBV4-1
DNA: TGCGCCAGCAGCCAACGTTGGCAGGGGGCGGAGCAGTACTTC
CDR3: CASSQRWQGAEQYF

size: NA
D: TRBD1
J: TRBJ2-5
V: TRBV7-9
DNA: TGTGCCAGCAGCCCTGCGGGGACAGGGCGAGAGACCCAGTACTTC
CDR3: CASSPAGTGRETQYF

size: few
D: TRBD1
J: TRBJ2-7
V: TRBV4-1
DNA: TGCGCCAGCAGTCCATCACCGGGACAGGGGGCCTACGAGCAGTACTTC
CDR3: CASSPSPGQGAYEQYF

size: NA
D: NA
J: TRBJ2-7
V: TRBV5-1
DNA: TGCGCCAGCAAAGCGGGTCCCCTCTCCTACGAGCAGTACTTC
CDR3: CASKAGPLSYEQYF

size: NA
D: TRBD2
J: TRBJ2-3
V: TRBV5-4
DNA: TGTGCCAGCAGCTGGAGGTTAGCGGGGGGGCCAGATACGCAGTATTTT
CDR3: CASSWRLAGGPDTQYF

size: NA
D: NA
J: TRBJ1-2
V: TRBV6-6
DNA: TGTGCCAGCAGTTTGTCCGCGACTAACTATGGCTACACCTTC
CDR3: CASSLSATNYGYTF

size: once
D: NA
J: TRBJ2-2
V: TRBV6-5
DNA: TGTGCCAGCCTTGACAGGAGCACCGGGGAGCTGTTTTTT
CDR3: CASLDRSTGELFF

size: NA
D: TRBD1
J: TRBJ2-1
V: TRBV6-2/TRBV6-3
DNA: TGTGCCAGCAGTGGGACAGGGGGCTCGAATGAGCAGTTCTTC
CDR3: CASSGTGGSNEQFF

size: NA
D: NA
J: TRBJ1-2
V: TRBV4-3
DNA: TGCGCCAGCAGCCAAGCCGCAGTAGGTCTAGGTGGTGTTGGCTACACCTTC
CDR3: CASSQAAVGLGGVGYTF

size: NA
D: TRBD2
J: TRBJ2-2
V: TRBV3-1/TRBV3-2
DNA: TGTGCCAGCAGCCACGTGCGGGGGGTGGTCACCGGGGAGCTGTTTTTT
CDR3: CASSHVRGVVTGELFF

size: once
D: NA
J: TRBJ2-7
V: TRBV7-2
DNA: TGTGCCAGCAGCTTATTTCGTGAGGGCTACTACGAGCAGTACTTC
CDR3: CASSLFREGYYEQYF

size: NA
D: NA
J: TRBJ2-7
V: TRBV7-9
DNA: TGTGCCAGCAGCCCTGCCTACGAGCAGTACTTC
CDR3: CASSPAYEQYF

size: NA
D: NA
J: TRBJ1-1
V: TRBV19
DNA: TGTGCCAGCGGACAGAGTTTCACTGAAGCTTTCTTT
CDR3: CASGQSFTEAFF

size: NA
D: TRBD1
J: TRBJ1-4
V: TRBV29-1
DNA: TGCAGCGTTCTCCAACCGGGACAGGGGGCCGAAAAACTGTTTTTT
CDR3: CSVLQPGQGAEKLFF

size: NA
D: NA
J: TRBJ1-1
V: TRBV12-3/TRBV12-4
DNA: TGTGCCAGCAGCCTGGGACAGAACACTGAAGCTTTCTTT
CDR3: CASSLGQNTEAFF

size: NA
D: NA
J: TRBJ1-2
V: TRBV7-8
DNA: TGTGCCAGCAGCTTAGCGAATCGGGGGGACTATGGCTACACCTTC
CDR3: CASSLANRGDYGYTF

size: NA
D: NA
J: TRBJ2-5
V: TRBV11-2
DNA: TGTGCCAGCAGCGGGGGGGCCGAAGAGACCCAGTACTTC
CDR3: CASSGGAEETQYF

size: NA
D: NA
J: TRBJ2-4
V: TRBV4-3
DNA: TGCGCCAGCAGCCAAGGCGGGCCGGGAGACAGATACAAAAACATTCAGTACTTC
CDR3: CASSQGGPGDRYKNIQYF

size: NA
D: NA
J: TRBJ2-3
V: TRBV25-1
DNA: TGTGCCAGCAGTCTTGGGCAGGGCACAGATACGCAGTATTTT
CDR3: CASSLGQGTDTQYF

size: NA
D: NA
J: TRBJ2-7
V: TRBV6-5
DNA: TGTGCCAGCACCCTCGCTAACCTCCCCCAGTACTTC
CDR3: CASTLANLPQYF

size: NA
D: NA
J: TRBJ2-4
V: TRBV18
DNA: TGTGCCAGCTCACCAGATTCTACAGGAGCCAAAAACATTCAGTACTTC
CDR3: CASSPDSTGAKNIQYF

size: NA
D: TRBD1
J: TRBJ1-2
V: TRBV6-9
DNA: TGTGCCAGATTAACAGGGGGCGGTGGCTATGGCTACACCTTC
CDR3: CARLTGGGGYGYTF

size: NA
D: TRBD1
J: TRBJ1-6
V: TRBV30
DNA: TGTGCCTGGGCCCCCGGACAGGGGGCTTCACCCCTCCACTTT
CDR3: CAWAPGQGASPLHF

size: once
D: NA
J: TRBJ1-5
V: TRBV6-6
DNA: TGTGCCAGCAGTGGCCATTCCAATCAGCCCCAGCATTTT
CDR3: CASSGHSNQPQHF